The 27 T cell receptor beta chains presented below share a single source sample, sequenced in a study of OX40 agonist ivuxolimab in advanced cancers. Only in-frame clones appear in the TCRdb table, and some are missing; sequencing was by immunoSEQ multiplex PCR. Seen here are fewer than 70,000 clones, 75% to 90% observed once, and the top ten hold approximately 3%. The starting material was CD4+ or CD8+ T cells sorted from blood, obtained in a trial of the OX40 agonist ivuxolimab. The receptors were sampled from an adult with an advanced solid tumor such as melanoma, head and neck, liver or kidney cancer.

V is TRBV9 and J is TRBJ2-5; no firm D call. V lost 2 bases and J lost 5, with 10 bases in between. The CDR3 length is 13 residues. Germline V gene lookup returns CDR1 SGDLS and CDR2 YYNGEE. Written as DNA, the CDR3 is TGTGCCAGCAGCGTCCCCGGCCGGGAGACCCAGTACTTC. It codes for CASSVPGRETQYF.

The chain links TRBV27 to TRBJ1-1; TRBD1 agrees at 7 bases. The CDR3 spans 16 residues. Germline loops: CDR1 MNHEY, CDR2 SMNVEV (reference sequence). The ends lost 2 bases at V and 0 bases at J; junction bases unmatched: 6. The CDR3, as DNA: TGTGCCAGCAGTTTAAGCGTGGACAGGATGAACACTGAAGCTTTCTTT. It codes for CASSLSVDRMNTEAFF.

V gene TRBV2 combines with J gene TRBJ1-1, with D possibly TRBD1 on 5 matching bases. The CDR3 contains 13 residues. V lost 6 bases and J lost 1, with 9 bases in between. Per germline, CDR1 SNHLY and CDR2 FYNNEI. The CDR3 nucleotides are TGTGCCAGCAGGGAGACAGAGAACACTGAAGCTTTCTTT. Residues: CASRETENTEAFF.

The CDR3 reads CASGWQGPDTQYF. The DNA of the CDR3 is TGCGCCAGCGGCTGGCAGGGGCCAGATACGCAGTATTTT. The chain employs TRBV5-1 and TRBJ2-3; tentatively, D is TRBD1 (6 bases). Germline V gives CDR1 SGHRS, CDR2 YFSETQ. The CDR3 covers 13 residues. Trimming pared 7 bases from V and 4 bases from J, leaving 13 bases between.

V is TRBV6-1 and J is TRBJ1-6; 11 nucleotides line up with TRBD1. Looked up from germline, CDR1 is MNHNS and CDR2 is SASEGT. The V gene end was trimmed by 1 base and the J gene end by 8 bases; junction bases not matched to a gene: 7. The CDR3 covers 17 residues. The CDR3 spells CASSEVWVGQGDSPLHF. CDR3 nucleotides: TGTGCCAGCAGTGAAGTTTGGGTGGGACAGGGGGATTCACCCCTCCACTTT.

This chain joins TRBV5-1 and TRBJ1-1; the D is unclear. Per the germline V gene, CDR1 is SGHRS and CDR2 is YFSETQ. CDR3 length: 13 amino acids. V lost 1 base and J 6 bases, leaving 10 bases between the germline ends. The CDR3 here is CASSLRAGAEAFF. DNA for the CDR3: TGCGCCAGCAGCTTGAGGGCTGGGGCTGAAGCTTTCTTT.

This clone has only a few counts. The J gene is TRBJ1-1, the V gene TRBV2, with D possibly matching TRBD1 (5 bases). The CDR3 loop spans 15 amino acids. Germline V gene sequence: CDR1 SNHLY, CDR2 FYNNEI. Trimming cost V 6 bases and J 5 bases, with 19 bases left between them. The CDR3: CASRTGGTQGTEAFF. CDR3 in DNA: TGTGCCAGCAGAACTGGGGGGACCCAGGGAACTGAAGCTTTCTTT.

This rearrangement joins TRBV4-3 to TRBJ2-2; weak D call: TRBD2 (5 bases). V dropped 0 bases and J dropped 6 bases, with 11 bases sitting between them. The CDR3 is 15 amino acids. The germline CDR1 and CDR2 sequences are LGHNA and YSLEER. CDR3 coding DNA: TGCGCCAGCAGCCAAGATCTCGGGGTAGCCGGGGAGCTGTTTTTT. Protein: CASSQDLGVAGELFF.

Only a few counts were recorded for this clone. This chain uses TRBV9 with TRBJ1-5; D call uncertain. The V end was cut by 0 bases, the J end by 5 bases, with 6 bases between. The CDR3 is made up of 13 amino acids. CDR1 is SGDLS, CDR2 YYNGEE, per germline. The CDR3 region is CASSVGVDQPQHF. DNA for the CDR3: TGTGCCAGCAGCGTAGGGGTGGATCAGCCCCAGCATTTT. Based on the CDR3 plus reference TRBV9 and TRBJ1-5, the full variable domain is DSGVTQTPKHLITATGQRVTLRCSPRSGDLSVYWYQQSLDQGLQFLIQYYNGEERAKGNILERFSAQQFPDLHSELNLSSLELGDSALYFCASSVGVDQPQHFGDGTRLSIL.

The chain joins TRBV6-5 to TRBJ1-2; 8 bases map to TRBD1. The CDR3 loop spans 15 amino acids. Per germline, CDR1 MNHEY and CDR2 SVGAGI. The ends lost 7 bases at V and 4 bases at J; junction bases unmatched: 11. The CDR3 DNA reads TGTGCCAGCAAAAAAGCCCCCCAGGGGGCCTATGGCTACACCTTC. This codes for CASKKAPQGAYGYTF.

This clone came up a few times. This chain uses TRBV5-5 with TRBJ2-6; D might be TRBD2 (6 bases). The CDR3 is 18 residues long. Trimming took 1 base from V and 0 from J, leaving 14 bases between them. CDR1 is SGHKS, CDR2 YYEKEE, per germline (reference sequence). Here the CDR3 reads CASSLLRGHNSGANVLTF. CDR3 DNA: TGTGCCAGCAGCTTGCTGCGGGGCCACAACTCTGGGGCCAACGTCCTGACTTTC.

The chain employs TRBV13 and TRBJ2-7, with 10 bases identical to TRBD1. Germline V gene data show CDR1 as PRHDT and CDR2 as FYEKMQ (reference sequence). This CDR3 comprises 14 residues. The V and J ends lost 5 bases and 6 bases, in that order; junction bases with no gene match: 7. CDR3 loop: CASSHGTGVAEQYF. The CDR3 coding sequence is TGTGCCAGCAGCCACGGGACAGGGGTTGCCGAGCAGTACTTC.

CDR3 sequence: CASRTSSGGALRSTDTQYF. CDR3 in DNA: TGTGCCAGCAGGACCTCTAGCGGGGGGGCCCTCCGTAGCACAGATACGCAGTATTTT. The chain joins TRBV28 to TRBJ2-3; 12 bases map to TRBD2. This CDR3 spans 19 amino acids. With V trimmed by 6 bases and J by 0 bases, 13 bases remained unmatched. In germline, CDR1 is MDHEN, CDR2 SYDVKM.

The chain carries TRBV5-1 and TRBJ2-5, with TRBD2 as a possible D gene (5 bases). Germline CDR1 and CDR2: SGHRS and YFSETQ. The CDR3 is made up of 16 amino acids. Trimming removed 0 bases at V and 5 bases at J, with 17 bases between. Here the CDR3 reads CASSLGKALAWETQYF. The CDR3, as DNA: TGCGCCAGCAGCTTGGGAAAAGCTCTAGCCTGGGAGACCCAGTACTTC.

The chain links TRBV20-1 to TRBJ1-2; D uncertain. The CDR3 runs 10 residues. CDR1 is DFQATT, CDR2 SNEGSKA, per germline (reference sequence). Trimming cost V 6 bases and J 5 bases, with 7 bases left between them. The CDR3 region is CSAPSYGYTF. The DNA for the CDR3 is TGCAGTGCCCCCTCATATGGCTACACCTTC.

J is TRBJ1-1 and V is TRBV7-9; D is unclear. V was cut by 5 bases and J by 0 bases, with 7 bases left in between. The CDR3 runs 13 residues. The germline CDR1 and CDR2 sequences are SEHNR and FQNEAQ (reference sequence). The CDR3 is CASSAGVNTEAFF. The DNA of the CDR3 is TGTGCCAGCAGCGCAGGAGTGAACACTGAAGCTTTCTTT.

V usage is TRBV7-8 and J usage is TRBJ2-3, with D perhaps matching TRBD2 (5 bases). The CDR3 runs 16 residues. Trimming pared 6 bases from V and 5 bases from J, leaving 21 bases between. Germline assignment: CDR1 SGHVS and CDR2 FQNEAQ. As DNA, the CDR3 is TGTGCCAGCAGTCGAGAAGCCCACCCACGGGGAGATACGCAGTATTTT. Protein: CASSREAHPRGDTQYF.

The chain joins TRBV6-1 to TRBJ1-3; D is possibly TRBD1 (6 bases). CDR1 is MNHNS, CDR2 SASEGT, per germline. V lost 8 bases and J lost 2, with 16 bases in between. CDR3 length: 15 amino acids. The CDR3 sequence: CASGGREGTGNTIYF. The CDR3 DNA is TGTGCCAGCGGGGGCAGGGAGGGAACTGGAAACACCATATATTTT.

This clone was observed a single time. The chain couples TRBV19 to TRBJ2-2; D is uncertain. V lost 7 bases and J 1 base, leaving 10 bases between the germline ends. The CDR3 totals 14 residues. Germline V gene data show CDR1 as LNHDA and CDR2 as SQIVND (reference sequence). CDR3 loop: CASTPSLNTGELFF. The CDR3 DNA reads TGTGCCAGTACCCCAAGCTTGAACACCGGGGAGCTGTTTTTT. Supplemented by reference TRBV19 and TRBJ2-2, the full variable domain reads DGGITQSPKYLFRKEGQNVTLSCEQNLNHDAMYWYRQDPGQGLRLIYYSQIVNDFQKGDIAEGYSVSREKKESFPLTVTSAQKNPTAFYLCASTPSLNTGELFFGEGSRLTVL.

J is TRBJ2-5 and V is TRBV18; the D gene could be TRBD1 or TRBD2 (5 bases each). Germline V gene data show CDR1 as KGHSH and CDR2 as LQKENI. V was trimmed by 6 bases and J by 3 bases, leaving 11 bases between them. CDR3 length: 13 residues. This CDR3 is CASSTGTEETQYF. CDR3 DNA: TGTGCCAGCTCTACCGGGACGGAAGAGACCCAGTACTTC.

This rearrangement joins TRBV19 to TRBJ1-5; 8 positions agree with TRBD1. Looked up from germline, CDR1 is LNHDA and CDR2 is SQIVND (reference sequence). The CDR3 extends over 16 amino acids. V shed 0 bases, J shed 5 bases, and the junction held 6 bases outside the gene matches. The CDR3 sequence is CASSIEGGQGYQPQHF. Written as DNA, the CDR3 is TGTGCCAGTAGTATAGAAGGAGGACAGGGCTATCAGCCCCAGCATTTT.

The chain recombines TRBV7-2 with TRBJ2-4; 9 bases agree with TRBD1. CDR1 is SGHTA and CDR2 is FQGNSA in the germline V gene. The CDR3 sequence is 13 residues long. With 5 bases clipped from V and 6 bases from J, the junction kept 2 bases outside the gene matches. The CDR3 spells CASSGQGRNIQYF. For the CDR3, the DNA is TGTGCCAGCAGCGGACAGGGGAGAAACATTCAGTACTTC.

V and J are TRBV4-3 and TRBJ2-5; 9 bases line up with TRBD2. CDR3 length: 15 amino acids. V lost 2 bases to trimming and J lost 0 bases; unmatched junction nucleotides: 1. Per germline, CDR1 LGHNA and CDR2 YSLEER. In DNA, the CDR3 is TGCGCCAGCAGCCAAAGCGGGGGGCACCAAGAGACCCAGTACTTC. Translation gives CASSQSGGHQETQYF.

In this sample, this clone turned up a few times. This rearrangement joins TRBV7-2 to TRBJ2-3; TRBD2 agrees at 8 bases. The CDR3 contains 14 residues. With V trimmed by 6 bases and J by 6 bases, 8 bases remained unmatched. Per germline, CDR1 SGHTA and CDR2 FQGNSA. For the CDR3, the DNA is TGTGCCAGCAGGGGGCGGGGGGCGTCGGATACGCAGTATTTT. Protein sequence: CASRGRGASDTQYF.

The V and J genes are TRBV7-2 and TRBJ2-3; 8 bases fit TRBD2. J lost 6 bases, V lost 1 base, and 6 bases had no gene match. Germline values: CDR1 SGHTA, CDR2 FQGNSA. The CDR3 totals 15 residues. This chain's CDR3 is CASSLVGGVWDTQYF. The CDR3 bases are TGTGCCAGCAGCTTAGTCGGGGGGGTTTGGGATACGCAGTATTTT.

V usage is TRBV4-3 and J usage is TRBJ2-7; 11 bases agree with TRBD2. The CDR3 spans 17 residues. V dropped 3 bases and J dropped 1; count of bases not matched to a gene: 8. In germline, CDR1 is LGHNA, CDR2 YSLEER. The DNA of the CDR3 is TGCGCCAGCAGCCAGGCTAGCGGGGGGAAGAATTCCTACGAGCAGTACTTC. It encodes CASSQASGGKNSYEQYF.

This clone was seen only once. V is TRBV6-1 and J is TRBJ1-3; tentative D call: TRBD1 (6 bases). The germline V gene encodes CDR1 MNHNS and CDR2 SASEGT. The CDR3 runs to 14 residues. Between the trimmed V and J ends, which lost 4 bases and 3 bases, there was a span of 10 bases. The CDR3 loop reads CASSAGADGNTIYF. The DNA for the CDR3 is TGTGCCAGCAGTGCAGGGGCGGATGGAAACACCATATATTTT.